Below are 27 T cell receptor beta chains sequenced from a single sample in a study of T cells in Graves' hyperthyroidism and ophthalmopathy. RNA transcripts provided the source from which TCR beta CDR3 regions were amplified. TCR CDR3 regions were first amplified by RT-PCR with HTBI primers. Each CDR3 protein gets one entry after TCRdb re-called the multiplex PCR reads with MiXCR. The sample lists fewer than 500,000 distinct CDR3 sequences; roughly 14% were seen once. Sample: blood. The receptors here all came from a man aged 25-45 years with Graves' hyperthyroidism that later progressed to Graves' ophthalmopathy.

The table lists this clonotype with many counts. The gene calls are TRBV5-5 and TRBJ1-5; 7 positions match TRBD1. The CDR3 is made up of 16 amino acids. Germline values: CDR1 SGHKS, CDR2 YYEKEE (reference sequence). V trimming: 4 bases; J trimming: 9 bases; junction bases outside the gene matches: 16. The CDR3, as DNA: TGTGCCAGCAGCCCAGATGGGGACAGCTACTATCCGCCCCAGCATTTT. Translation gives CASSPDGDSYYPPQHF. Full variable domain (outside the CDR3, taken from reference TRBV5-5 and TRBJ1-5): DAGVTQSPTHLIKTRGQQVTLRCSPISGHKSVSWYQQVLGQGPQFIFQYYEKEERGRGNFPDRFSARQFPNYSSELNVNALLLGDSALYLCASSPDGDSYYPPQHFGDGTRLSIL.

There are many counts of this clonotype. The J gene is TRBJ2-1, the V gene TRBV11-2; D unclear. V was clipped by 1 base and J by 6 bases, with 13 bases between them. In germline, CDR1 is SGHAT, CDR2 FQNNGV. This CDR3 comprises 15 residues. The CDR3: CASSLGAEWGNEQFF. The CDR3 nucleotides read TGTGCCAGCAGCTTAGGTGCCGAGTGGGGCAATGAGCAGTTCTTC.

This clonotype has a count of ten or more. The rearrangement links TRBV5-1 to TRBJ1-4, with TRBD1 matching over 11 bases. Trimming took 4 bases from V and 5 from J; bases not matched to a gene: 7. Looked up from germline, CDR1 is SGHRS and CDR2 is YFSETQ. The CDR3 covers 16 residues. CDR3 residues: CASSKDRGQGNEKLFF. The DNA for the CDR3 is TGCGCCAGCAGCAAGGACAGGGGGCAGGGGAATGAAAAACTGTTTTTT.

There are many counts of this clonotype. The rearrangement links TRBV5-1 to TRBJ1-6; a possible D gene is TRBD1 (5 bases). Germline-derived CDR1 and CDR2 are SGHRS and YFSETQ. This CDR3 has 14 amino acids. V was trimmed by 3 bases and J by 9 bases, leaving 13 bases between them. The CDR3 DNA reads TGCGCCAGCAGCTGGGGGGACGGATTTTCACCCCTCCACTTT. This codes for CASSWGDGFSPLHF.

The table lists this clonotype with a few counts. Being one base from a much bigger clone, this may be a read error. CDR3 residues: CASRAVSNQPQHF. The CDR3 region has the DNA TGTGCCAGCAGGGCAGTTAGCAATCAGCCCCAGCATTTT. V gene TRBV6-1 combines with J gene TRBJ1-5; D is unclear. From germline, CDR1 is MNHNS and CDR2 SASEGT. V was cut by 6 bases and J by 0 bases, with 6 bases left in between. The CDR3 length is 13 residues.

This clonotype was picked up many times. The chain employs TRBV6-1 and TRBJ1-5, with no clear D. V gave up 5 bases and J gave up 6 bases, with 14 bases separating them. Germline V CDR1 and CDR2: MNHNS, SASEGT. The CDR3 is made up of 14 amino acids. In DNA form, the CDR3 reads TGTGCCAGCAGTTCGAAGGCTTTTCCTCAGCCCCAGCATTTT. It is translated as CASSSKAFPQPQHF.

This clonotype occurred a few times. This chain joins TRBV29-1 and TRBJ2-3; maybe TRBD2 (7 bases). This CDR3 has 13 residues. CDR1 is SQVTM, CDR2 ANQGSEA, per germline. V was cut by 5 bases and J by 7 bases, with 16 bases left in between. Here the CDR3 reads CSVRGALWNTQYF. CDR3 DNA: TGCAGCGTTCGGGGGGCGCTTTGGAATACGCAGTATTTT.

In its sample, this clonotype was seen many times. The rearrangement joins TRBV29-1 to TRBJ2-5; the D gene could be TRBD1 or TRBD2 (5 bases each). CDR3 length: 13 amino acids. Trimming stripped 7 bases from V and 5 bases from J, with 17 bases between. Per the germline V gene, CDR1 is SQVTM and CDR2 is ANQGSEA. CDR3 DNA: TGCAGCGCCGAAACGGCAGGGAGTGAGACCCAGTACTTC. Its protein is CSAETAGSETQYF. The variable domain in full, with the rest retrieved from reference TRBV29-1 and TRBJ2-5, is SAVISQKPSRDICQRGTSLTIQCQVDSQVTMMFWYRQQPGQSLTLIATANQGSEATYESGFVIDKFPISRPNLTFSTLTVSNMSPEDSSIYLCSAETAGSETQYFGPGTRLLVL.

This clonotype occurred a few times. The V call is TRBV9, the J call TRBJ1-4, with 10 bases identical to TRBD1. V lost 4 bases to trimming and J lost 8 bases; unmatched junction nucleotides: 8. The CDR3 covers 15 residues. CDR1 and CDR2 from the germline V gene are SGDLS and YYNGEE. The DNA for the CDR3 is TGTGCCAGCAGCTTAAGACAGGGGGCCGACGAAAAACTGTTTTTT. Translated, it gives CASSLRQGADEKLFF.

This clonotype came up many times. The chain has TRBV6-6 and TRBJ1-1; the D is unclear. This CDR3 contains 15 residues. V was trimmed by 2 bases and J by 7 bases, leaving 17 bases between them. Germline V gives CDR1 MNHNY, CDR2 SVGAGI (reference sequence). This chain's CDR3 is CASSYPSSGGNEAFF. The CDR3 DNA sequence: TGTGCCAGCAGTTACCCATCCTCGGGAGGGAATGAAGCTTTCTTT.

The CDR3 spells CASSVEVRGQPQHF. CDR3 bases: TGTGCCAGCAGCGTAGAGGTCCGCGGGCAGCCCCAGCATTTT. The V gene is TRBV9, the J gene TRBJ1-5; D is unresolved. Trimming stripped 0 bases from V and 7 bases from J, with 11 bases between. The germline V gene has CDR1 SGDLS and CDR2 YYNGEE. This CDR3 has 14 amino acids.

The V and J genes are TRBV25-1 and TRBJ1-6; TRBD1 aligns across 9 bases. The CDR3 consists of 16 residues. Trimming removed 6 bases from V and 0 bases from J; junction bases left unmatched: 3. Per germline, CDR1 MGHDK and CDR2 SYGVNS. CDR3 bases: TGTGCCAGCAGGAGACAGGGGGGCTCCTATAATTCACCCCTCCACTTT. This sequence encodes CASRRQGGSYNSPLHF. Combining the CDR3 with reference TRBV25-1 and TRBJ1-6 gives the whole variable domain EADIYQTPRYLVIGTGKKITLECSQTMGHDKMYWYQQDPGMELHLIHYSYGVNSTEKGDLSSESTVSRIRTEHFPLTLESARPSHTSQYLCASRRQGGSYNSPLHFGNGTRLTVT.

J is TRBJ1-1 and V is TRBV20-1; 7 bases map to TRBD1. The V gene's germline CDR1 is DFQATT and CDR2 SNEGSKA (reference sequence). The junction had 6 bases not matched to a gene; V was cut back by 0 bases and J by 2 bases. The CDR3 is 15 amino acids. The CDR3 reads CSARDRTGDNTEAFF. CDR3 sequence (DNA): TGCAGTGCTAGAGATAGGACAGGAGATAACACTGAAGCTTTCTTT.

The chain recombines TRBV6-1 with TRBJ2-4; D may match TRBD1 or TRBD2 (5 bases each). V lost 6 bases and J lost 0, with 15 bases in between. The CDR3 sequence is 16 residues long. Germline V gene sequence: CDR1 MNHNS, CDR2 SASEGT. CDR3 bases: TGTGCCAGCAGCCGGGACCCAAGGGTAGCCAAAAACATTCAGTACTTC. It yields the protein CASSRDPRVAKNIQYF.

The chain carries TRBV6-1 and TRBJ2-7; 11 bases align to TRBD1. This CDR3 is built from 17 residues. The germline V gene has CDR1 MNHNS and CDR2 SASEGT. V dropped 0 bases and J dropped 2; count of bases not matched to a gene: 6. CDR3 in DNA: TGTGCCAGCAGTGAAGCGCTCCCGGGACAGGGGGCCTACGAGCAGTACTTC. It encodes CASSEALPGQGAYEQYF.

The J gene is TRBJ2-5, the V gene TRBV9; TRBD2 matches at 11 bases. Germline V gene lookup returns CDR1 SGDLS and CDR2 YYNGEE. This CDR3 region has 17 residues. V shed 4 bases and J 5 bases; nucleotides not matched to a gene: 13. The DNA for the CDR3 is TGTGCCAGCAGCACCTACCTAGCGGGGGGACTCCAGGAGACCCAGTACTTC. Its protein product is CASSTYLAGGLQETQYF.

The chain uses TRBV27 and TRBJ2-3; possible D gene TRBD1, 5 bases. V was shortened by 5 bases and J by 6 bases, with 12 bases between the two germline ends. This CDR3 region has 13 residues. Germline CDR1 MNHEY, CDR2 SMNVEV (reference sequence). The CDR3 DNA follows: TGTGCCAGCAGTCCCAGGGTTACCGATACGCAGTATTTT. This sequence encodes CASSPRVTDTQYF.

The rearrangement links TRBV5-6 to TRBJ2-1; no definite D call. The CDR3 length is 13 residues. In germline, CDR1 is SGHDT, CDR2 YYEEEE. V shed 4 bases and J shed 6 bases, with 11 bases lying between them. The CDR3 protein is CASSPPGPNEQFF. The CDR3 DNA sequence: TGTGCCAGCAGCCCTCCCGGGCCCAATGAGCAGTTCTTC.

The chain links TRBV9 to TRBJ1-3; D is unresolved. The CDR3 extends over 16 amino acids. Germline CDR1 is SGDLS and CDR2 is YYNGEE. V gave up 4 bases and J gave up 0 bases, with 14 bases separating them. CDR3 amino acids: CASSPWTANSGNTIYF. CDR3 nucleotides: TGTGCCAGCAGCCCATGGACGGCAAACTCTGGAAACACCATATATTTT.

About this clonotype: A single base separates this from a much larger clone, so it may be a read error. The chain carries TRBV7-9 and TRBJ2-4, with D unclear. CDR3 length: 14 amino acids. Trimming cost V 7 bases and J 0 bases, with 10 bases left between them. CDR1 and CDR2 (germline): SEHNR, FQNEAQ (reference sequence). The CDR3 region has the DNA TGTGCCAGCAACTTCGGATTAGCCAAAAACATTCAGTACTTC. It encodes CASNFGLAKNIQYF.

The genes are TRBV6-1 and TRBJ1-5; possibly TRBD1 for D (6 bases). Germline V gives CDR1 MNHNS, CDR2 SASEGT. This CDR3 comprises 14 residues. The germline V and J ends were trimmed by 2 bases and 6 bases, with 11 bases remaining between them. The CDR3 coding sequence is TGTGCCAGCAGTGAACCGGGGGGCACTCAGCCCCAGCATTTT. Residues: CASSEPGGTQPQHF.

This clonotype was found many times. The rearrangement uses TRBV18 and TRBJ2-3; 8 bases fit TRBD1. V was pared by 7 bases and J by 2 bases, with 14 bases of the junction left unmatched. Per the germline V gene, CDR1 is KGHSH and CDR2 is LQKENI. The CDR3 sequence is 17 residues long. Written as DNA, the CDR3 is TGTGCCAGCTTACGGGACAGGTCCCTAAGGGACACAGATACGCAGTATTTT. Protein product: CASLRDRSLRDTDTQYF.

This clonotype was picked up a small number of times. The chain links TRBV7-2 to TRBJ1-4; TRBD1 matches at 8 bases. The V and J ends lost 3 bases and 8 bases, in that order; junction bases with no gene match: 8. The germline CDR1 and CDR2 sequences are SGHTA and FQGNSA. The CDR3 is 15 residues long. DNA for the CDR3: TGTGCCAGCAGCTTCGACAGGGGAGGGCGAGAAAAACTGTTTTTT. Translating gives CASSFDRGGREKLFF. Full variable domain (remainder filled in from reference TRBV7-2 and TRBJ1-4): GAGVSQSPSNKVTEKGKDVELRCDPISGHTALYWYRQSLGQGLEFLIYFQGNSAPDKSGLPSDRFSAERTGGSVSTLTIQRTQQEDSAVYLCASSFDRGGREKLFFGSGTQLSVL.

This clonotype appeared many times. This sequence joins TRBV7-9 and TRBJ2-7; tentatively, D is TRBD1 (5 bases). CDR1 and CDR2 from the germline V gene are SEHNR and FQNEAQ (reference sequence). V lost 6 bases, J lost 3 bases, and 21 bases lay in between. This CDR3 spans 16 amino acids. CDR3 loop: CASSLSRQGDGYEQYF. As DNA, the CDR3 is TGTGCCAGCAGTTTGTCCCGGCAGGGCGACGGCTACGAGCAGTACTTC.

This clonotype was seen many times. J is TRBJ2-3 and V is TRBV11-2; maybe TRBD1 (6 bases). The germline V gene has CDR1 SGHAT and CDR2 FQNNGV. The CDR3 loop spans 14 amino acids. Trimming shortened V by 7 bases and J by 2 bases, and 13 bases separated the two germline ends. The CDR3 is CASNPRDNTDTQYF. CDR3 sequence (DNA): TGTGCCAGCAACCCCCGGGACAACACAGATACGCAGTATTTT.

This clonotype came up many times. In nucleotides, the CDR3 is TGTGCCAGCAGCAAGATTCCGGGACCCGCGGTGCCCCAGCATTTT. Amino acid sequence: CASSKIPGPAVPQHF. The chain carries TRBV3-1 and TRBJ1-5, with a tentative D call TRBD1 (5 bases). V gave up 5 bases and J gave up 9 bases, with 20 bases separating them. The germline V gene has CDR1 LGHDT and CDR2 YNNKEL (reference sequence). The CDR3 spans 15 residues.

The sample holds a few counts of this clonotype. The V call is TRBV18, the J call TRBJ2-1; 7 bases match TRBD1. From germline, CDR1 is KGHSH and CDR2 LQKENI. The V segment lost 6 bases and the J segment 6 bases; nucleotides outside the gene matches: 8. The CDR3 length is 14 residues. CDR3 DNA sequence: TGTGCCAGCTCTATTCGAAGGACAGGCAATGAGCAGTTCTTC. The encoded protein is CASSIRRTGNEQFF.